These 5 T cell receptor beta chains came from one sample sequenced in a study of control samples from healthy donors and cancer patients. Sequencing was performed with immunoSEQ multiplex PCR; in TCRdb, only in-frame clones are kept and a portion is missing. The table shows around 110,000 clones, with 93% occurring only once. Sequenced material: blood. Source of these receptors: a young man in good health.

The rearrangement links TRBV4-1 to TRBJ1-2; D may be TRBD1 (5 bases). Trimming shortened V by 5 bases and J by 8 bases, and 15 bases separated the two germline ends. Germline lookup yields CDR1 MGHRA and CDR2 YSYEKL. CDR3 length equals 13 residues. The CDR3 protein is CASSYTGAGGYTF. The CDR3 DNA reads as TGCGCCAGCAGCTACACAGGCGCCGGAGGCTACACCTTC.

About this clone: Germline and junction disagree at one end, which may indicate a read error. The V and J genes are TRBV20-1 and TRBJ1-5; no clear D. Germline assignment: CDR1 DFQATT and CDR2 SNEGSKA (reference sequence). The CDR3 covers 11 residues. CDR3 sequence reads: CSARGYQPQHF. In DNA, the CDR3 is TGCAGTGCGAGAGGGTATCAGCCCCAGCATTTT.

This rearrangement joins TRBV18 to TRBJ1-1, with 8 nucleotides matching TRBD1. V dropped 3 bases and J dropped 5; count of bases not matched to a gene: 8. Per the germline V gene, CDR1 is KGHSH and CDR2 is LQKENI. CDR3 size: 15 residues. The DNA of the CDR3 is TGTGCCAGCTCACCTTCCACAGGGGGAAGGACTGAAGCTTTCTTT. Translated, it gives CASSPSTGGRTEAFF. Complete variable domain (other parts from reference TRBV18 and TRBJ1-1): NAGVMQNPRHLVRRRGQEARLRCSPMKGHSHVYWYRQLPEEGLKFMVYLQKENIIDESGMPKERFSAEFPKEGPSILRIQQVVRGDSAAYFCASSPSTGGRTEAFFGQGTRLTVV.

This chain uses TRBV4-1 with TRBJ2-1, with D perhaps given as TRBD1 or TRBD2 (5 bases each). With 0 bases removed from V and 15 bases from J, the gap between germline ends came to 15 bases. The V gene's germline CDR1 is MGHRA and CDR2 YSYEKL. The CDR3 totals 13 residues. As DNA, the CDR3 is TGCGCCAGCAGCCAAGATACCGGGGCCCGGCCGTTCTTC. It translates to CASSQDTGARPFF.

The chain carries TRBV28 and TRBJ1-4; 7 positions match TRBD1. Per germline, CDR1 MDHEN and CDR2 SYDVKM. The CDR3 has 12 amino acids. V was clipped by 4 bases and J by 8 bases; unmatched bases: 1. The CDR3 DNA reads TGTGCCAGCAGTTGGGACAGAGAAAAACTGTTTTTT. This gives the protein CASSWDREKLFF.